This TCR beta chain was recovered during a study of blood T cell repertoires in COVID-19. Study-wide background: COVID-19 samples, acute and convalescent, were from the United States, Italy and Spain. T cells, B-cell-depleted T cells, or PBMCs supplied cDNA or gDNA.

Trimming took off 7 bases at V and 4 bases at J, with 13 bases between the two ends. The CDR3 spans 14 residues. CDR1 SNHLY and CDR2 FYNNEI come from the germline V gene. Authors' methods: Counts of nucleated cells, estimated from reference gene primer amplification, were obtained. The protocol was immunoSEQ multiplex PCR, while the TCRdb copy is restricted to in-frame clones and leaves out a portion. Clone size and the V and J calls come from that table; the DNA yielded D and trimming. The sample records about 65,000 clones, around nine tenths being singletons. The clonotype was recovered from a man aged 55 to 70 with acute or convalescent COVID-19. The chain links TRBV2 to TRBJ2-2; the D gene is possibly TRBD1 (6 bases). Specimen: peripheral blood. CDR3 loop: CASTPGQVTGELFF. As DNA, the CDR3 is TGTGCCAGCACCCCGGGACAAGTCACCGGGGAGCTGTTTTTT.